This TCR beta chain is drawn from a study of early T cells in non-severe SARS-CoV-2 infection. CDR3 length: 15 amino acids. V gave up 5 bases and J gave up 2 bases; unmatched junction bases: 7. The germline V gene has CDR1 SEHNR and CDR2 FQNEAQ (reference sequence). There are many counts of this clonotype. Via MiXCR, TCRdb re-called the 5' RACE reads, giving one row per CDR3 protein. This sample has 63,000 or so distinct CDR3 sequences; 11% occur once, and the top ten carry roughly 5.8%. V usage is TRBV7-9 and J usage is TRBJ1-1, with 8 bases aligning to TRBD1. Here the sequenced sample was whole blood, taken at baseline. The sequence came from an adult who was a healthcare worker with PCR-confirmed SARS-CoV-2 infection or an uninfected control (not recorded which). The CDR3: CASSPRQGINTEAFF. The CDR3 DNA sequence: TGTGCCAGCAGCCCGAGACAGGGGATCAACACTGAAGCTTTCTTT.